Here is one T cell receptor beta chain with its context. The CDR3 contains 13 residues. Germline V gene sequence: CDR1 LNHDA, CDR2 SQIVND (reference sequence). Deletions cut 1 base from V and 5 bases from J, with 8 bases between. Data came from immunoSEQ multiplex PCR; TCRdb stores just in-frame clones and leaves some out. The table shows about 140,000 clones, with more than 75% occurring only once. The data derive from a study of blood T cell repertoires in COVID-19. About the study: The cDNA or gDNA used as material had been derived from T cells, B-cell-depleted T cells, or PBMCs.

The sample consisted of peripheral blood. V is TRBV19 and J is TRBJ2-5; no clear D gene. This TCR was recovered from a woman at least 80 years old with acute or convalescent COVID-19. In DNA form, the CDR3 reads TGTGCCAGTAGTATAGCGCCGGTCGAGACCCAGTACTTC. Translated: CASSIAPVETQYF.